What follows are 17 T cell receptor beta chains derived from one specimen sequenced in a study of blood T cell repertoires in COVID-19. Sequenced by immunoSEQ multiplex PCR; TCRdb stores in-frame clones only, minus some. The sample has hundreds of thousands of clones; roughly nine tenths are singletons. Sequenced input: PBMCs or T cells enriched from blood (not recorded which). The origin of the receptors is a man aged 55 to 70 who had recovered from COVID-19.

The CDR3 DNA reads as TGTGCCAGCAGTTACTCTAGGGGTCCCCCCTACGAGCAGTACTTC. Residues: CASSYSRGPPYEQYF. This rearrangement joins TRBV6-5 to TRBJ2-7; TRBD1 might be the D (5 bases). The CDR3 totals 15 residues. Trimming removed 0 bases at V and 2 bases at J, with 11 bases between. CDR1 is MNHEY and CDR2 is SVGAGI in the germline V gene.

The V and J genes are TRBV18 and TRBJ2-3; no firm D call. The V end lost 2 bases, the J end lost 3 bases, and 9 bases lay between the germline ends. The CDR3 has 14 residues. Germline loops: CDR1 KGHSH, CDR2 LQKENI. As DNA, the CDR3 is TGTGCCAGCTCACCAGGTGTACGGACAGATACGCAGTATTTT. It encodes CASSPGVRTDTQYF.

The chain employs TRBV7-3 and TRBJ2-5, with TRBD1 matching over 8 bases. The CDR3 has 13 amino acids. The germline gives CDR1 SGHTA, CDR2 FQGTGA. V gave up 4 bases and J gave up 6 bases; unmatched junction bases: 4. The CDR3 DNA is TGTGCCAGCAGCTCGGACAGGGCGCAGACCCAGTACTTC. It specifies CASSSDRAQTQYF.

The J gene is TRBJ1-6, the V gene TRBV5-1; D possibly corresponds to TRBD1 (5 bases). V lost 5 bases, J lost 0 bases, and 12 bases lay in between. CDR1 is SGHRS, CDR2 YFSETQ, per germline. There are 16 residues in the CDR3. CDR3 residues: CASRSQGSSYNSPLHF. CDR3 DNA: TGCGCCAGCAGGAGTCAGGGAAGCTCCTATAATTCACCCCTCCACTTT.

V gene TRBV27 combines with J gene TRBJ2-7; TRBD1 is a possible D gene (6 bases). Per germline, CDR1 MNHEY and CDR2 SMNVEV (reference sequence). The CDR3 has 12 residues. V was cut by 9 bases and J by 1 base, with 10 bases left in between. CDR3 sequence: CASNRASYEQYF. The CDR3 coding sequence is TGTGCCAGTAACAGGGCGTCCTACGAGCAGTACTTC.

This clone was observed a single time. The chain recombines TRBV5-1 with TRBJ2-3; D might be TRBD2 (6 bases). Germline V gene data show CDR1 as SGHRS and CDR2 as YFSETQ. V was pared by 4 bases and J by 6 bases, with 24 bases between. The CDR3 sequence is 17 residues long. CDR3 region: CASSGSLGQGGADTQYF. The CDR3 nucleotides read TGCGCCAGCAGCGGGTCTCTCGGGCAGGGAGGTGCGGATACGCAGTATTTT.

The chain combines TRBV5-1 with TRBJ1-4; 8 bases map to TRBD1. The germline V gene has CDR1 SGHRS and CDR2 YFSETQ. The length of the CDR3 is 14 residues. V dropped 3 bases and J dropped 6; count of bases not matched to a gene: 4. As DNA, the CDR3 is TGCGCCAGCAGCTCCGGGACAGGTCATGAAAAACTGTTTTTT. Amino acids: CASSSGTGHEKLFF.

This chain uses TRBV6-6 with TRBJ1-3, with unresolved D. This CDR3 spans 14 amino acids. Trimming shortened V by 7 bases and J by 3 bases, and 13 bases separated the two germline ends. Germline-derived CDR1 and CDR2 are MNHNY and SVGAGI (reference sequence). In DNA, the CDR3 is TGTGCCAGCATCAAACAGCCAAATGGAAACACCATATATTTT. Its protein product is CASIKQPNGNTIYF.

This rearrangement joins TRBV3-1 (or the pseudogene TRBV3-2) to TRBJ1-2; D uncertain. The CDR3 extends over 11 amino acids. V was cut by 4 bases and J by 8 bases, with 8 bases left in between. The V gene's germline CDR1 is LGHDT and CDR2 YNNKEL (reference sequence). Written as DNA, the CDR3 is TGTGCCAGCAGCCTGGGCTGGGGCTACACCTTC. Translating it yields CASSLGWGYTF.

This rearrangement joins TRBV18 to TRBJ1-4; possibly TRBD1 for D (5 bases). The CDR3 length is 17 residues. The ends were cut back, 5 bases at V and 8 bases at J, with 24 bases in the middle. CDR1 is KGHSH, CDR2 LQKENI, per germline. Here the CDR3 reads CASSTTGPGEGREKLFF. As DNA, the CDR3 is TGTGCCAGCTCAACAACGGGACCGGGGGAAGGACGAGAAAAACTGTTTTTT.

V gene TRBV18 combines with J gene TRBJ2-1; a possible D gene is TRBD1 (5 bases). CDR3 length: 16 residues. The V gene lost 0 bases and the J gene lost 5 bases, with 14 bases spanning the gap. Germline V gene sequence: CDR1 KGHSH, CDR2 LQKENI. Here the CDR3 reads CASSPPSGIRNNEQFF. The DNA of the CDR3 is TGTGCCAGCTCACCACCGTCAGGGATAAGGAACAATGAGCAGTTCTTC.

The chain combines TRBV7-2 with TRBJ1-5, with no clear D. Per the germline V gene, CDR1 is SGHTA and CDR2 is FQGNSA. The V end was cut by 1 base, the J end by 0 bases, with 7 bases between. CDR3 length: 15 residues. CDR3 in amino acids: CASSLVPGSNQPQHF. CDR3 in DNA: TGTGCCAGCAGCTTAGTCCCAGGTAGCAATCAGCCCCAGCATTTT.

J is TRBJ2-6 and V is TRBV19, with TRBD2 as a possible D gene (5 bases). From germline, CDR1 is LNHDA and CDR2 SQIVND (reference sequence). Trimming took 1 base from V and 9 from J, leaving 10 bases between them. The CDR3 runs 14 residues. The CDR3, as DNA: TGTGCCAGTAGTATAGCTCCGGCGGGCAACGTCCTGACTTTC. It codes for CASSIAPAGNVLTF.

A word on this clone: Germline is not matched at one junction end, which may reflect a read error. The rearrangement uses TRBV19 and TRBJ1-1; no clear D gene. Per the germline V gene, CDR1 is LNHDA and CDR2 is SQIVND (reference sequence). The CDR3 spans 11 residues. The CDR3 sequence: CASRLNTEAFF. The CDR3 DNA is TGTGCCAGTAGACTGAATACTGAAGCTTTCTTT.

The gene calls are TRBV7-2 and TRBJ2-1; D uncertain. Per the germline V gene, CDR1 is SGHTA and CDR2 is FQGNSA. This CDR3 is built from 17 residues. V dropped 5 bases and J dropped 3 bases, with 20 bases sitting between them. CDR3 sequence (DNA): TGTGCCAGCAGCAATCCCATTTTAGTCCTCTACTACAATGAGCAGTTCTTC. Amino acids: CASSNPILVLYYNEQFF.

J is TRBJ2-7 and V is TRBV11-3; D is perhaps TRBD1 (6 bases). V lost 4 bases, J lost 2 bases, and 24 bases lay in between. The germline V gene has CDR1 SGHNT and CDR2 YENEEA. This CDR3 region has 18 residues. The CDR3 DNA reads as TGTGCCAGCAGCTCACCGGCGAAACAGGGCCATTCGCCCTACGAGCAGTACTTC. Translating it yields CASSSPAKQGHSPYEQYF.

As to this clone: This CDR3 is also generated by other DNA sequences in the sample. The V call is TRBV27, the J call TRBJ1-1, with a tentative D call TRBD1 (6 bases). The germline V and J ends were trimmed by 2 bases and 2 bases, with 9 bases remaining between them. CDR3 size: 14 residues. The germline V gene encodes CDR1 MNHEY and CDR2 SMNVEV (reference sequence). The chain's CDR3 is CASSLSRGNTEAFF. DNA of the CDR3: TGTGCCAGCAGTTTAAGCAGGGGAAACACTGAAGCTTTCTTT.